Listed below are T cell receptor beta chains from one sample, sequenced in a study of blood T cell repertoires in COVID-19. Generated by immunoSEQ multiplex PCR, the TCRdb table keeps only in-frame clones and is missing some. Here the sample spans more than 250,000 clones, 86% being singletons. What was sequenced was PBMCs or T cells enriched from blood (not recorded which). The source of these receptors is a woman aged 18-35 years who had recovered from COVID-19. Both conserved end residues are part of each CDR3. Fields, in order: D gene, J gene, clone size, V gene, CDR3 length, CDR3 protein, CDR3 DNA. The D gene is left open where the match is weak. Size values are once, few and many counts, or a class for expanded clones, and some rows have none.

D gene: NA
J gene: TRBJ1-2
clone size: NA
V gene: TRBV2
CDR3 length: 15
CDR3 protein: CASSEVTHRNYGYTF
CDR3 DNA: TGTGCCAGCAGTGAAGTGACACATCGAAACTATGGCTACACCTTC

D gene: NA
J gene: TRBJ2-3
clone size: NA
V gene: TRBV27
CDR3 length: 15
CDR3 protein: CASSLYWETTDTQYF
CDR3 DNA: TGTGCCAGCAGTTTATACTGGGAGACCACAGATACGCAGTATTTT

D gene: TRBD1
J gene: TRBJ1-2
clone size: NA
V gene: TRBV6-5
CDR3 length: 13
CDR3 protein: CASSVTGAGGYTF
CDR3 DNA: TGTGCCAGCAGCGTGACAGGGGCGGGTGGCTACACCTTC

D gene: NA
J gene: TRBJ2-3
clone size: few
V gene: TRBV5-4
CDR3 length: 15
CDR3 protein: CASSLRTVSTDTQYF
CDR3 DNA: TGTGCCAGCAGCTTGAGGACAGTGAGCACAGATACGCAGTATTTT

D gene: TRBD1
J gene: TRBJ2-2
clone size: NA
V gene: TRBV28
CDR3 length: 16
CDR3 protein: CASSLGDRGFPGELFF
CDR3 DNA: TGTGCCAGCAGTTTAGGGGACAGGGGTTTCCCCGGGGAGCTGTTTTTT

D gene: TRBD2
J gene: TRBJ2-4
clone size: NA
V gene: TRBV7-8
CDR3 length: 19
CDR3 protein: CASSLEDRILAGHKNIQYF
CDR3 DNA: TGTGCCAGCAGCTTAGAGGACAGAATTCTAGCGGGGCACAAAAACATTCAGTACTTC

D gene: NA
J gene: TRBJ1-1
clone size: NA
V gene: TRBV19
CDR3 length: 14
CDR3 protein: CASSIRGGIVEAFF
CDR3 DNA: TGTGCCAGTAGTATTCGGGGTGGAATTGTTGAAGCTTTCTTT

D gene: NA
J gene: TRBJ2-5
clone size: NA
V gene: TRBV3-1/TRBV3-2
CDR3 length: 12
CDR3 protein: CASSQQQETQYF
CDR3 DNA: TGTGCCAGCAGCCAACAACAAGAGACCCAGTACTTC

D gene: TRBD2
J gene: TRBJ2-7
clone size: NA
V gene: TRBV27
CDR3 length: 15
CDR3 protein: CASSSPAGKGYEQYF
CDR3 DNA: TGTGCCAGCAGCTCCCCAGCGGGAAAAGGCTACGAGCAGTACTTC

D gene: TRBD1
J gene: TRBJ1-5
clone size: NA
V gene: TRBV9
CDR3 length: 15
CDR3 protein: CASSVGGGFNQPQHF
CDR3 DNA: TGTGCCAGCAGCGTAGGAGGGGGCTTCAATCAGCCCCAGCATTTT

D gene: TRBD1
J gene: TRBJ2-5
clone size: NA
V gene: TRBV7-6
CDR3 length: 15
CDR3 protein: CASSLATGGWETQYF
CDR3 DNA: TGTGCCAGCAGCTTAGCTACAGGGGGCTGGGAGACCCAGTACTTC

D gene: TRBD1
J gene: TRBJ1-3
clone size: NA
V gene: TRBV6-6
CDR3 length: 16
CDR3 protein: CASSYRGDSSGNTIYF
CDR3 DNA: TGTGCCAGCAGCTATCGCGGGGACAGCTCTGGAAACACCATATATTTT

D gene: NA
J gene: TRBJ1-1
clone size: NA
V gene: TRBV2
CDR3 length: 13
CDR3 protein: CASSWNSNTEAFF
CDR3 DNA: TGTGCCAGCAGCTGGAACAGTAACACTGAAGCTTTCTTT

D gene: TRBD1
J gene: TRBJ2-1
clone size: NA
V gene: TRBV27
CDR3 length: 21
CDR3 protein: CASSLHLFDRGLTRSYNEQFF
CDR3 DNA: TGTGCCAGCAGTTTACATCTTTTCGACAGGGGGCTCACCCGCTCCTACAATGAGCAGTTCTTC

D gene: NA
J gene: TRBJ1-4
clone size: NA
V gene: TRBV7-8
CDR3 length: 14
CDR3 protein: CASCARFGGEKLFF
CDR3 DNA: TGTGCCAGCTGTGCCCGATTCGGGGGGGAAAAACTGTTTTTT

D gene: NA
J gene: TRBJ1-1
clone size: few
V gene: TRBV4-1
CDR3 length: 14
CDR3 protein: CASSQGGANTEAFF
CDR3 DNA: TGCGCCAGCAGCCAGGGAGGAGCGAACACTGAAGCTTTCTTT

D gene: TRBD1
J gene: TRBJ2-7
clone size: NA
V gene: TRBV27
CDR3 length: 14
CDR3 protein: CASSPPGQGAGQYF
CDR3 DNA: TGTGCCAGCAGCCCCCCGGGACAGGGGGCAGGGCAGTACTTC

D gene: TRBD2
J gene: TRBJ2-5
clone size: NA
V gene: TRBV28
CDR3 length: 15
CDR3 protein: CASSPGLAGLETQYF
CDR3 DNA: TGTGCCAGCAGCCCGGGACTAGCGGGACTGGAGACCCAGTACTTC

D gene: NA
J gene: TRBJ2-7
clone size: NA
V gene: TRBV27
CDR3 length: 14
CDR3 protein: CASSPDSPSYEQYF
CDR3 DNA: TGTGCCAGCAGCCCCGACAGCCCCTCCTACGAGCAGTACTTC

D gene: TRBD2
J gene: TRBJ2-7
clone size: NA
V gene: TRBV20-1
CDR3 length: 15
CDR3 protein: CSASTSGPLSYEQYF
CDR3 DNA: TGCAGTGCTAGTACTAGCGGGCCCCTCTCCTACGAGCAGTACTTC

D gene: NA
J gene: TRBJ2-7
clone size: NA
V gene: TRBV7-9
CDR3 length: 16
CDR3 protein: CASSLLDGELSYEQYF
CDR3 DNA: TGTGCCAGCAGCTTACTCGACGGAGAGCTAAGTTACGAGCAGTACTTC

D gene: NA
J gene: TRBJ1-1
clone size: NA
V gene: TRBV14
CDR3 length: 15
CDR3 protein: CASTQIQGGDTEAFF
CDR3 DNA: TGTGCCAGCACCCAAATACAGGGCGGAGACACTGAAGCTTTCTTT

D gene: NA
J gene: TRBJ1-1
clone size: NA
V gene: TRBV28
CDR3 length: 14
CDR3 protein: CASTEEAGFTEAFF
CDR3 DNA: TGTGCCAGCACCGAAGAGGCAGGGTTCACTGAAGCTTTCTTT

D gene: TRBD2
J gene: TRBJ2-3
clone size: NA
V gene: TRBV2
CDR3 length: 19
CDR3 protein: CASSEIRRSTSGRTDTQYF
CDR3 DNA: TGTGCCAGCAGTGAAATTAGACGTTCGACTAGCGGGAGGACAGATACGCAGTATTTT

D gene: NA
J gene: TRBJ1-3
clone size: NA
V gene: TRBV9
CDR3 length: 16
CDR3 protein: CASSVHRGGSGNTIYF
CDR3 DNA: TGTGCCAGCAGCGTACATCGGGGGGGCTCTGGAAACACCATATATTTT

D gene: TRBD1
J gene: TRBJ2-2
clone size: NA
V gene: TRBV27
CDR3 length: 15
CDR3 protein: CASSPLSRTGRELFF
CDR3 DNA: TGTGCCAGCAGTCCACTATCCCGGACAGGACGGGAGCTGTTTTTT

D gene: NA
J gene: TRBJ2-2
clone size: many
V gene: TRBV9
CDR3 length: 15
CDR3 protein: CASSVKSGGTGELFF
CDR3 DNA: TGTGCCAGCAGCGTCAAGAGCGGAGGGACCGGGGAGCTGTTTTTT